Listed below are T cell receptor beta chains from one sample, sequenced in a study of shared clonotypes between healthy human individuals. Sequencing was performed with immunoSEQ multiplex PCR; in TCRdb, only in-frame clones are kept and a portion is missing. The sample carries over a million clones, roughly 96% recorded once. Sequenced input: naive CD4+ T cells sorted from blood. The receptors stem from a young man in good health. The CDR3 runs from the conserved cysteine through the conserved F or W. The D gene is left open where the match is weak. Some rows mark clone size as missing; the rest say once, few, many or name a class of expanded clone.

d_call j_call clone_size v_call cdr3_aa cdr3_nt
- TRBJ1-1 - TRBV5-1 CASSVGASATEAFF TGCGCCAGTTCGGTAGGGGCTTCCGCCACTGAAGCTTTCTTT
TRBD1 TRBJ2-1 - TRBV5-1 CASSPGQGRNEQFF TGCGCCAGCAGCCCAGGACAGGGGAGGAATGAGCAGTTCTTC
- TRBJ1-4 - TRBV19 CASRDDATNEKLFF TGTGCCAGCCGGGACGATGCAACTAATGAAAAACTGTTTTTT
- TRBJ2-7 - TRBV18 CASSQEYEQYF TGTGCCAGCTCACAAGAATACGAGCAGTACTTC
- TRBJ2-5 - TRBV6-1 CASSLQGQETQYF TGTGCCAGCAGTCTACAGGGACAAGAGACCCAGTACTTC
- TRBJ2-1 - TRBV7-3 CASSLTSGIYNEQFF TGTGCCAGCAGCTTAACTAGCGGAATCTACAATGAGCAGTTCTTC
TRBD2 TRBJ2-1 once TRBV27 CASRRGLDYNEQFF TGTGCCAGCAGAAGGGGACTAGACTACAATGAGCAGTTCTTC
- TRBJ1-4 - TRBV6-5 CASSNGEKLFF TGTGCCAGCAGCAACGGGGAAAAACTGTTTTTT
TRBD1 TRBJ2-7 - TRBV7-3 CASGTGGSYEQYF TGTGCCAGCGGGACAGGGGGTTCCTACGAGCAGTACTTC
- TRBJ1-1 - TRBV20-1 CSAKQVTEAFF TGCAGTGCGAAACAGGTCACTGAAGCTTTCTTT
TRBD2 TRBJ2-1 once TRBV25-1 CASRAPGLAYEQFF TGTGCCAGCAGAGCCCCGGGACTAGCCTATGAGCAGTTCTTC
TRBD2 TRBJ2-7 - TRBV15 CATSRDSGTPYEQYF TGTGCCACCAGCAGAGACAGCGGGACCCCCTACGAGCAGTACTTC
- TRBJ2-7 - TRBV7-9 CASSLNSGGGEQYF TGTGCCAGCAGCTTAAATTCGGGCGGAGGAGAGCAGTACTTC
TRBD1 TRBJ1-1 - TRBV2 CASSTDRGIAEAFF TGTGCCAGCAGTACCGACAGGGGCATCGCTGAAGCTTTCTTT
- TRBJ2-7 - TRBV6-5 CASSQPPYEQYF TGTGCCAGCAGCCAACCGCCCTACGAGCAGTACTTC
- TRBJ2-1 - TRBV10-1 CASSERASYNEQFF TGCGCCAGCAGTGAGCGGGCCTCGTACAATGAGCAGTTCTTC
- TRBJ2-6 - TRBV27 CARRTELSGANVLTF TGTGCCAGAAGAACAGAACTCTCTGGGGCCAACGTCCTGACTTTC
- TRBJ1-2 - TRBV7-6 CASSLTDDSNYGYTF TGTGCCAGCAGCCTCACAGACGATTCTAACTATGGCTACACCTTC
TRBD1 TRBJ1-4 - TRBV6-5 CASSRDRSNEKLFF TGTGCCAGCAGCCGGGACAGATCCAATGAAAAACTGTTTTTT
- TRBJ1-1 - TRBV18 CASSPPMRGGTEAFF TGTGCCAGCTCACCACCCATGAGAGGGGGCACTGAAGCTTTCTTT
TRBD1 TRBJ2-1 - TRBV29-1 CSVILTGDGNEQFF TGCAGCGTTATATTAACAGGGGATGGCAATGAGCAGTTCTTC
- TRBJ2-3 - TRBV7-9 CASSPEPTQYF TGTGCCAGCAGCCCAGAGCCTACGCAGTATTTT
- TRBJ2-5 - TRBV5-4 CASSLVSKETQYF TGTGCCAGCAGCTTGGTTTCAAAAGAGACCCAGTACTTC
- TRBJ2-2 - TRBV7-6 CASSWIPNTGELFF TGTGCCAGCAGCTGGATACCTAACACCGGGGAGCTGTTTTTT
TRBD1 TRBJ2-1 - TRBV30 CAHTGAHSYNEQFF TGTGCCCACACAGGGGCCCACTCCTACAATGAGCAGTTCTTC
TRBD1 TRBJ1-1 - TRBV6-1 CASTDLLGTGVTEAFF TGTGCCAGCACTGATCTCCTCGGGACAGGGGTTACTGAAGCTTTCTTT
- TRBJ2-4 - TRBV21-1 CASNSFQQYTAKNIQYF TGTGCCAGCAATTCATTTCAGCAATATACCGCCAAAAACATTCAGTACTTC
- TRBJ2-3 - TRBV6-6 CASSPQKQGTQYF TGTGCCAGCAGTCCGCAAAAACAGGGAACGCAGTATTTT
- TRBJ2-1 - TRBV5-6 CASSPPGPRDEQFF TGTGCCAGCAGCCCGCCGGGACCCAGGGATGAGCAGTTCTTC
- TRBJ2-5 - TRBV25-1 CASRSLGFETQYF TGTGCCAGCAGAAGTTTAGGGTTCGAGACCCAGTACTTC
- TRBJ2-2 - TRBV11-2 CASSLAGGELFF TGTGCCAGCAGCTTAGCCGGCGGGGAGCTGTTTTTT
- TRBJ1-2 - TRBV11-2 CASSPAPNYGYTF TGTGCCAGCAGCCCAGCACCTAACTATGGCTACACCTTC
- TRBJ2-7 - TRBV19 CASRSEGAPPYEQYF TGTGCCAGTAGGTCGGAGGGGGCGCCCCCCTACGAGCAGTACTTC
- TRBJ2-7 - TRBV7-9 CASTPPQSAYEQYF TGTGCCAGCACCCCGCCTCAATCCGCCTACGAGCAGTACTTC
- TRBJ1-4 - TRBV11-2 CASSPNRGPARDEKLFF TGTGCCAGCAGCCCCAATCGCGGTCCGGCGAGGGATGAAAAACTGTTTTTT
- TRBJ2-2 - TRBV14 CASSQGWPNTGELFF TGTGCCAGCAGCCAAGGGTGGCCCAACACCGGGGAGCTGTTTTTT
- TRBJ1-1 - TRBV11-2 CASSFAGELTEAFF TGTGCCAGCAGCTTTGCGGGGGAGCTCACTGAAGCTTTCTTT
- TRBJ2-1 - TRBV7-9 CASSLIAVEENNEQFF TGTGCCAGCAGCCTAATAGCGGTTGAGGAAAACAATGAGCAGTTCTTC
TRBD2 TRBJ2-1 - TRBV10-1 CASSESVLAGWSYNEQFF TGCGCCAGCAGTGAGTCCGTTCTAGCGGGATGGTCCTACAATGAGCAGTTCTTC
- TRBJ2-2 - TRBV27 CASSLARATGELFF TGTGCCAGCAGTTTGGCCAGGGCAACCGGGGAGCTGTTTTTT
TRBD1 TRBJ1-1 - TRBV28 CASQEPGTGVTEAFF TGTGCCAGTCAAGAGCCCGGGACAGGGGTCACTGAAGCTTTCTTT
- TRBJ1-2 - TRBV2 CASNRVSYGYTF TGTGCCAGCAACAGGGTGAGCTATGGCTACACCTTC
TRBD1 TRBJ1-2 - TRBV6-5 CASSPGQGRNYGYTF TGTGCCAGCAGTCCCGGACAGGGACGGAACTATGGCTACACCTTC
TRBD2 TRBJ2-7 - TRBV5-1 CASSLEVSGGYEQYF TGCGCCAGCAGCTTGGAGGTTAGCGGGGGCTACGAGCAGTACTTC
TRBD1 TRBJ1-2 - TRBV6-5 CASSYGDRTGGYTF TGTGCCAGCAGCTACGGGGACAGAACCGGTGGCTACACCTTC
- TRBJ2-2 - TRBV7-2 CASSASGDPVPGELFF TGTGCCAGCAGCGCCTCCGGGGACCCCGTTCCCGGGGAGCTGTTTTTT
- TRBJ2-7 - TRBV28 CASSFGATYEQYF TGTGCCAGCAGTTTTGGGGCGACCTACGAGCAGTACTTC
- TRBJ1-3 - TRBV18 CASSPSGVTGGRSGNTIYF TGTGCCAGCTCACCAAGTGGAGTCACCGGGGGCCGGTCTGGAAACACCATATATTTT
- TRBJ1-1 - TRBV5-6 CASSFREEDWNTEAFF TGTGCCAGCAGCTTCAGGGAAGAGGACTGGAACACTGAAGCTTTCTTT
- TRBJ2-7 once TRBV11-2 CASSLDWTDYEQYF TGTGCCAGCAGCTTAGACTGGACAGACTACGAGCAGTACTTC
- TRBJ2-7 - TRBV30 CAWSGRRIRSYEQYF TGTGCCTGGAGCGGCCGAAGGATTCGGTCCTACGAGCAGTACTTC
TRBD2 TRBJ2-1 - TRBV18 CASSPPRTSGFNEQFF TGTGCCAGCTCACCACCTCGAACTAGCGGGTTCAATGAGCAGTTCTTC
- TRBJ1-2 - TRBV5-5 CASSFDGLNYGYTF TGTGCCAGCAGCTTCGACGGCCTTAACTATGGCTACACCTTC